This T cell receptor beta chain was documented in a study of blood T cell repertoires in COVID-19. Study-wide background: Samples taken during acute and convalescent COVID-19 were collected in the United States, Italy and Spain.

The CDR3 contains 16 residues. Authors' processing steps: Estimates of nucleated cell counts were drawn from the amplification of reference gene primers. Repertoires were generated with immunoSEQ multiplex PCR, while TCRdb's copy carries only in-frame clones and drops some. From that table come the V and J calls and clone size; the DNA was used to work out D and trimming. In the table there are some 430,000 clones, 90% of which are singletons. Study members were between about 18 and 89 years old and lived in 20 to 30 US regions. Allocation to cohorts depended on clinical history reported by the participants. The table lists this clone with a few counts.

The receptor's source is a man aged 18 to 35 who had recovered from COVID-19. The source material was PBMCs or T cells enriched from blood (not recorded which). The chain couples TRBV21-1 to TRBJ1-3; the D segment call TRBD1 is taken from the table without a DNA check. TRBV21-1 is described as a pseudogene. CDR3 region: CASSLKSDNSGNTIYF. The CDR3, as DNA: TGTGCCAGCAGTCTCAAATCAGACAACTCTGGAAACACCATATATTTT.